This passage covers 9 T cell receptor beta chains from one sample sequenced in a study of patients and donors after allogeneic stem cell transplantation. TCRdb recomputed calls from the RT-PCR reads with MiXCR, one row per CDR3 protein. Among fewer than 250,000 distinct CDR3 sequences listed, roughly 15% were seen once. Sequencing was done on a sample of blood, either unsorted or a sorted T cell fraction (not recorded which). Receptors were obtained from a human donor who was either an allogeneic HSCT recipient or a stem cell or donor lymphocyte infusion donor (not recorded which). It is not recorded whose cells these are; they may come from a transplant donor.

V gene TRBV2 combines with J gene TRBJ1-3; 8 nucleotides line up with TRBD1. Per germline, CDR1 SNHLY and CDR2 FYNNEI. V was pared by 4 bases and J by 2 bases, with 1 base of the junction left unmatched. The CDR3 is made up of 14 amino acids. This CDR3 reads CASSGGQAGNTIYF. In DNA form, the CDR3 reads TGTGCCAGCAGTGGGGGACAGGCTGGAAACACCATATATTTT.

The rearrangement uses TRBV27 and TRBJ1-3; D is possibly TRBD1 (6 bases). CDR1 and CDR2 from the germline V gene are MNHEY and SMNVEV (reference sequence). Trimming removed 6 bases at V and 4 bases at J, with 13 bases between. The CDR3 loop spans 14 amino acids. Here the CDR3 DNA reads TGTGCCAGCAGGACACGGGGGCAGGGAAACACCATATATTTT. It codes for CASRTRGQGNTIYF.

This clonotype was recorded at least ten times. This chain connects TRBV6-6 to TRBJ2-5; D may be TRBD1 (5 bases). Deletions cut 5 bases from V and 2 bases from J, with 9 bases between. The V gene's germline CDR1 is MNHNY and CDR2 SVGAGI (reference sequence). The CDR3 has 13 residues. CDR3 in amino acids: CASSIRQQETQYF. CDR3 nucleotides: TGTGCCAGCAGTATTCGACAGCAAGAGACCCAGTACTTC.

This clonotype was counted a few times. This rearrangement joins TRBV12-3 or TRBV12-4 to TRBJ1-5; TRBD1 aligns across 9 bases. J was trimmed by 4 bases and V by 5 bases; bases with no gene match: 9. The CDR3 extends over 16 amino acids. The CDR3 nucleotides are TGTGCCAGCAGTCCCCCAAGACAGGGGGGTAATCAGCCCCAGCATTTT. This translates into CASSPPRQGGNQPQHF.

This clonotype was detected a few times. The V gene is TRBV28, the J gene TRBJ1-6, with 7 bases matching TRBD1. Losses at the gene ends were 6 bases for V and 6 bases for J; bases not matched to a gene: 8. From germline, CDR1 is MDHEN and CDR2 SYDVKM. There are 15 residues in the CDR3. The CDR3 region is CASSPATGSNSPLHF. CDR3 nucleotides: TGTGCCAGCAGCCCCGCGACAGGGAGTAATTCACCCCTCCACTTT.

The chain combines TRBV3-1 with TRBJ2-1; 7 nucleotides match TRBD2. The CDR3 length is 16 residues. V was clipped by 1 base and J by 6 bases; unmatched bases: 9. Germline CDR1 is LGHDT and CDR2 is YNNKEL (reference sequence). The CDR3 here is CASSQAGGLRINEQFF. DNA of the CDR3: TGTGCCAGCAGCCAAGCGGGGGGTCTGCGGATCAATGAGCAGTTCTTC.

A few counts support this clonotype. CDR3 sequence (DNA): TGTGCCAGCAGCAGCCATGGGGCTAATCAGCCCCAGCATTTT. Translating gives CASSSHGANQPQHF. The J gene is TRBJ1-5, the V gene TRBV12-3 or TRBV12-4; D is possibly TRBD1 (5 bases). V was trimmed by 6 bases and J by 4 bases, leaving 13 bases between them. This CDR3 is 14 amino acids long.

There are a few counts of this clonotype. This rearrangement joins TRBV11-2 to TRBJ2-7; 12 bases are shared with TRBD2. CDR1 is SGHAT and CDR2 is FQNNGV in the germline V gene. The CDR3 runs to 16 residues. The V and J ends lost 5 bases and 0 bases, in that order; junction bases with no gene match: 5. The DNA for the CDR3 is TGTGCCAGCAGCGGAGGACTAGCGGGGTCCTCCTACGAGCAGTACTTC. Protein: CASSGGLAGSSYEQYF.

Only a few counts were recorded for this clonotype. In DNA, the CDR3 is TGTGCCAGCAGCCCTGGGGGTACTGGCTACACCTTC. Its translation is CASSPGGTGYTF. The rearrangement links TRBV11-2 to TRBJ1-2; the D gene is possibly TRBD1 (5 bases). The germline V gene encodes CDR1 SGHAT and CDR2 FQNNGV. Trimming removed 5 bases at V and 7 bases at J, with 11 bases between. The CDR3 has 12 residues. The whole variable domain, filled in from reference TRBV11-2 and TRBJ1-2, reads EAGVAQSPRYKIIEKRQSVAFWCNPISGHATLYWYQQILGQGPKLLIQFQNNGVVDDSQLPKDRFSAERLKGVDSTLKIQPAKLEDSAVYLCASSPGGTGYTFGSGTRLTVV.